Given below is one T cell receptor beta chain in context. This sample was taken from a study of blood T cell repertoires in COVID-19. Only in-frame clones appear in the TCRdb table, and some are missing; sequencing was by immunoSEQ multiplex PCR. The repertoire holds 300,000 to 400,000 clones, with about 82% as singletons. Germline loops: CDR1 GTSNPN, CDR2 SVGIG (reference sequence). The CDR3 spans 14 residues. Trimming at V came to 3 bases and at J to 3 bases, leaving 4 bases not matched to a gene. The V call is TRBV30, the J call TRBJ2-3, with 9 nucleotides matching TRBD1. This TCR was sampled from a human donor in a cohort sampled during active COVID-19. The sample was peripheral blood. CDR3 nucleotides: TGTGCCTGGAGGCCGGGACAGGGAACAGATACGCAGTATTTT. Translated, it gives CAWRPGQGTDTQYF.